This TCR beta chain was obtained from a study of CD8+CD57+ T cells in acquired aplastic anemia. Study-wide results and limits: Almost 30 sequences, all CD8+ CDR3, were shared between patients and controls.

TCR beta VDJ and CDR3 profiles were obtained from a genomic DNA template. TCRdb used MiXCR to reprocess the reads, holding one entry per CDR3 protein. The repertoire holds more than 150,000 distinct CDR3 sequences, with roughly 50% as singletons. Before being chosen for sequencing, patients had shown CD8+CD57+ cell expansion by flow cytometry. On this clonotype itself: Its antigen is unidentified.

The CDR3 has 12 residues. Trimming cost V 7 bases and J 4 bases, with 8 bases left between them. From germline, CDR1 is SNHLY and CDR2 FYNNEI. The chain employs TRBV2 and TRBJ2-1; possibly TRBD1 or TRBD2 for D (5 bases each). The sequencing sample was made of sorted CD4+, CD8+, or CD8+CD57+ T cells (not recorded which) from PBMCs. The origin of this receptor is a human donor with aplastic anemia. The chain's CDR3 is CASKWGYNEQFF. The CDR3 bases are TGTGCCAGCAAATGGGGGTACAATGAGCAGTTCTTC.